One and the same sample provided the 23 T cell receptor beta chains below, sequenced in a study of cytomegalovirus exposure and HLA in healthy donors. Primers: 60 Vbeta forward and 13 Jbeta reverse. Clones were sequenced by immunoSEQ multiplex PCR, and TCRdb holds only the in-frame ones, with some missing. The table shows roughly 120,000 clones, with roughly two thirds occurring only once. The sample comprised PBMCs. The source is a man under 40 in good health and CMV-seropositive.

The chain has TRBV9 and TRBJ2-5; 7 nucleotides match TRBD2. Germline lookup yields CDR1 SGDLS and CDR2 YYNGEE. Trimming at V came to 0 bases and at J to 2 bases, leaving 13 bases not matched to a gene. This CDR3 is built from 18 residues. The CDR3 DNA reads TGTGCCAGCAGCGTAGGGCTAGCGGCCGGCAATGAGCAAGAGACCCAGTACTTC. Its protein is CASSVGLAAGNEQETQYF.

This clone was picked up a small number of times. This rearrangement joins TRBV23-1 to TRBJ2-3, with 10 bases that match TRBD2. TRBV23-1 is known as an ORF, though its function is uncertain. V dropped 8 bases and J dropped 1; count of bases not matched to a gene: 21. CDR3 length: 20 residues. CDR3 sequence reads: CASPKDQREGPSNRTDTQYF. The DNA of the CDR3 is TGCGCCAGCCCGAAGGATCAGCGGGAGGGGCCCTCGAACCGCACAGATACGCAGTATTTT.

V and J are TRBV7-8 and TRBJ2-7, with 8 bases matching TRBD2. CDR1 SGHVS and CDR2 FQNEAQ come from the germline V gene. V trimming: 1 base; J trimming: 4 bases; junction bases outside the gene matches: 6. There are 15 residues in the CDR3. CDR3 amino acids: CASSLEAGGLYEQYF. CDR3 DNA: TGTGCCAGCAGCTTAGAGGCGGGAGGTTTGTACGAGCAGTACTTC. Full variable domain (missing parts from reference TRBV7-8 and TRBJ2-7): GAGVSQSPRYKVAKRGQDVALRCDPISGHVSLFWYQQALGQGPEFLTYFQNEAQLDKSGLPSDRFFAERPEGSVSTLKIQRTQQEDSAVYLCASSLEAGGLYEQYFGPGTRLTVT.

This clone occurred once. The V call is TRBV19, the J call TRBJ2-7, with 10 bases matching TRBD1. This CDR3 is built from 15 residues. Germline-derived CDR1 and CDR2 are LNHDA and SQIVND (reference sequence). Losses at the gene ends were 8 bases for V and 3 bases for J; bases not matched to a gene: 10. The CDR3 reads CASRDRGTGVYEQYF. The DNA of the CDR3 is TGTGCCAGTCGGGACAGGGGAACCGGAGTCTACGAGCAGTACTTC.

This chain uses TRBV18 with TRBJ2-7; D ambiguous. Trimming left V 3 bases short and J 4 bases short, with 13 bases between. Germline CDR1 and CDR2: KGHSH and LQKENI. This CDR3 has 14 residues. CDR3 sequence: CASSPRGIDYEQYF. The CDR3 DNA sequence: TGTGCCAGCTCACCCCGCGGAATTGATTACGAGCAGTACTTC.

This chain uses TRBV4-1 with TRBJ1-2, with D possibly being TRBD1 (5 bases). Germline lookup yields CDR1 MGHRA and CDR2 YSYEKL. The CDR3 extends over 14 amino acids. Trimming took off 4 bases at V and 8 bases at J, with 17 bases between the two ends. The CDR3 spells CASSPGGGGIGYTF. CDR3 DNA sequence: TGCGCCAGCAGCCCTGGTGGGGGAGGGATCGGCTACACCTTC.

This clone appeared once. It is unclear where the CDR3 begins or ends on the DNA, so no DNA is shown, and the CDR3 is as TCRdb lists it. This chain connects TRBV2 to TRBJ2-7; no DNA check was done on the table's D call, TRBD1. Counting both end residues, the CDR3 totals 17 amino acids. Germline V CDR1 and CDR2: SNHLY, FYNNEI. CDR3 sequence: CASSEVFWQTDTYEQYF.

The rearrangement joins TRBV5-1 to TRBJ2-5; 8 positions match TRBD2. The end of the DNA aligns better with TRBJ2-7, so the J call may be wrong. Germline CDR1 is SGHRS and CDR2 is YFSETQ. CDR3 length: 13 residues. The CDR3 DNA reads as TGCGCCAGCAGCAGCGGGAGCTTCTACGAGCAGTACTTC. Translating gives CASSSGSFYEQYF.

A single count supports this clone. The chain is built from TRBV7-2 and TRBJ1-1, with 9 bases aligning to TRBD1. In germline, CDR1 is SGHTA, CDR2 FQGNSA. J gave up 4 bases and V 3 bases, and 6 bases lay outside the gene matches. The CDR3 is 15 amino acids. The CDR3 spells CASSLRTGVGTEAFF. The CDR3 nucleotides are TGTGCCAGCAGCTTGCGGACAGGGGTCGGCACTGAAGCTTTCTTT.

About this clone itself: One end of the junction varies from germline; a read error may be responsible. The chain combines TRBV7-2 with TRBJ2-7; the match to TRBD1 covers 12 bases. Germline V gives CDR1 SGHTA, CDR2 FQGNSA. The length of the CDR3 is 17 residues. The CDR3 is CASSLLAPGTGGDLKDF. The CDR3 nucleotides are TGTGCCAGCAGCTTATTAGCACCGGGGACAGGGGGCGATTTAAAGGACTTC. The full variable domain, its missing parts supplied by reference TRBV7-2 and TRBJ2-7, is GAGVSQSPSNKVTEKGKDVELRCDPISGHTALYWYRQSLGQGLEFLIYFQGNSAPDKSGLPSDRFSAERTGGSVSTLTIQRTQQEDSAVYLCASSLLAPGTGGDLKDFGPGTRLTVT.

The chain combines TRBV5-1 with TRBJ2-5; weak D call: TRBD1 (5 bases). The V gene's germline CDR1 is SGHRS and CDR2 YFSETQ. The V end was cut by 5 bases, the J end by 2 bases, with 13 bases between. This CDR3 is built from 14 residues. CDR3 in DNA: TGCGCCAGCAGTACAGCGACAGCTCAAGAGACCCAGTACTTC. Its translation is CASSTATAQETQYF.

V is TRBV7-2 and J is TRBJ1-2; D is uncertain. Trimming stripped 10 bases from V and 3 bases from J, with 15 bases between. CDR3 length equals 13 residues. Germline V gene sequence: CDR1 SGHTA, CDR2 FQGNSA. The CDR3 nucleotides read TGTGCCACCGTTGCGGGGATCTACTATGGCTACACCTTC. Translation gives CATVAGIYYGYTF.

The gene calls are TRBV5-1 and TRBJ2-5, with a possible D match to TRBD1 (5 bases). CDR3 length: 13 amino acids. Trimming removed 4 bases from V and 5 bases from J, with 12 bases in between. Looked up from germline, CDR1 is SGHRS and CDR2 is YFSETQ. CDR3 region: CASSGAVWETQYF. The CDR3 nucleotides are TGCGCCAGCAGCGGGGCCGTTTGGGAGACCCAGTACTTC.

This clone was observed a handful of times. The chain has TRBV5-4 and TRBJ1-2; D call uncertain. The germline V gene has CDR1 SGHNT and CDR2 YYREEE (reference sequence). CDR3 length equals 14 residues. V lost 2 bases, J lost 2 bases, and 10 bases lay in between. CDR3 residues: CASSFGAGNYGYTF. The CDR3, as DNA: TGTGCCAGCAGCTTTGGCGCAGGAAACTATGGCTACACCTTC.

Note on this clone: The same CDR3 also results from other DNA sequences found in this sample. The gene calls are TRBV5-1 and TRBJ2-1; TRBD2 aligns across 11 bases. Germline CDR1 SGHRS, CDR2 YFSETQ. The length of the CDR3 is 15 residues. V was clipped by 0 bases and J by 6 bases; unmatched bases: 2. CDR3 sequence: CASSLGLAGLNEQFF. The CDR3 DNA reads TGCGCCAGCAGCTTGGGACTAGCGGGACTCAATGAGCAGTTCTTC.

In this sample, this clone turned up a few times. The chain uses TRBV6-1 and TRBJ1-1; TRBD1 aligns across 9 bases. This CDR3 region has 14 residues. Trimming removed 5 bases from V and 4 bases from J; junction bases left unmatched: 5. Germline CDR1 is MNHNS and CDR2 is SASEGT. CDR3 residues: CASSSQGASTEAFF. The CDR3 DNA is TGTGCCAGCAGTTCACAGGGGGCTAGCACTGAAGCTTTCTTT.

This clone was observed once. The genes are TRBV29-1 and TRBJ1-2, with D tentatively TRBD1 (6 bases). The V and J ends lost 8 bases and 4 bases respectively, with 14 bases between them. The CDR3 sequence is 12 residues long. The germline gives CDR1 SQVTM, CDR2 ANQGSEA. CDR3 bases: TGCAGCTACCGGGACATACTCTATGGCTACACCTTC. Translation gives CSYRDILYGYTF. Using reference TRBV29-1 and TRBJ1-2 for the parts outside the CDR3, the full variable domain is SAVISQKPSRDICQRGTSLTIQCQVDSQVTMMFWYRQQPGQSLTLIATANQGSEATYESGFVIDKFPISRPNLTFSTLTVSNMSPEDSSIYLCSYRDILYGYTFGSGTRLTVV.

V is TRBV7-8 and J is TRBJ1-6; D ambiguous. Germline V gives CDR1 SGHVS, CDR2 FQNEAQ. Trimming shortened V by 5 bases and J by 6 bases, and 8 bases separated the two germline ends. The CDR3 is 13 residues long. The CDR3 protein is CASSPQFNSPLHF. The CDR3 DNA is TGTGCCAGCAGCCCCCAGTTTAATTCACCCCTCCACTTT.

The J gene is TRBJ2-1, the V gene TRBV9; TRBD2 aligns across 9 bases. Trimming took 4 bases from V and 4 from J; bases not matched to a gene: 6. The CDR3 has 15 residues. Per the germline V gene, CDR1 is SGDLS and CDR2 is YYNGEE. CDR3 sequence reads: CASSPIAGAYNEQFF. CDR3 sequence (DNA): TGTGCCAGCAGCCCGATAGCGGGAGCTTACAATGAGCAGTTCTTC. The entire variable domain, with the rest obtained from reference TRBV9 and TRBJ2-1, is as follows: DSGVTQTPKHLITATGQRVTLRCSPRSGDLSVYWYQQSLDQGLQFLIQYYNGEERAKGNILERFSAQQFPDLHSELNLSSLELGDSALYFCASSPIAGAYNEQFFGPGTRLTVL.

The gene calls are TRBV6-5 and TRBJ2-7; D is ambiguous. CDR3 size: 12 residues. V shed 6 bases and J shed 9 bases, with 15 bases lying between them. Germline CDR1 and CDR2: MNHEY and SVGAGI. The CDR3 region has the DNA TGTGCCAGCAGATCTCGCCAGCGTGCGCAGTACTTC. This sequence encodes CASRSRQRAQYF.

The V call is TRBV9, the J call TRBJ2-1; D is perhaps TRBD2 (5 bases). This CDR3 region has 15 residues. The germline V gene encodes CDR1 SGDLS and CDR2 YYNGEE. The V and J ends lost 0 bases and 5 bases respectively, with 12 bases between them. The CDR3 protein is CASSVGLAIDNEQFF. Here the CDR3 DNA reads TGTGCCAGCAGCGTAGGGTTAGCGATCGACAATGAGCAGTTCTTC.

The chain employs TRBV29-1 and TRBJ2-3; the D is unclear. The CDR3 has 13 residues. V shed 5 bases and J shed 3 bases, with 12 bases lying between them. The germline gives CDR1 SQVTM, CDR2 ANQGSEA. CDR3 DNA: TGCAGCGTTACTCTTACCCCAACAGATACGCAGTATTTT. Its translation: CSVTLTPTDTQYF.

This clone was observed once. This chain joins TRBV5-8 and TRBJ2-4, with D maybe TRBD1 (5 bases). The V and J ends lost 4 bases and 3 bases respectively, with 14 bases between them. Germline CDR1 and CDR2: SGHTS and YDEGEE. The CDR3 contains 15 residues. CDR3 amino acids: CASSPDTWGKNIQYF. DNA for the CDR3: TGTGCCAGCAGCCCGGACACATGGGGCAAAAACATTCAGTACTTC. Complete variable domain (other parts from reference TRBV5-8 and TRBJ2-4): EAGVTQSPTHLIKTRGQQATLRCSPISGHTSVYWYQQALGLGLQFLLWYDEGEERNRGNFPPRFSGRQFPNYSSELNVNALELEDSALYLCASSPDTWGKNIQYFGAGTRLSVL.